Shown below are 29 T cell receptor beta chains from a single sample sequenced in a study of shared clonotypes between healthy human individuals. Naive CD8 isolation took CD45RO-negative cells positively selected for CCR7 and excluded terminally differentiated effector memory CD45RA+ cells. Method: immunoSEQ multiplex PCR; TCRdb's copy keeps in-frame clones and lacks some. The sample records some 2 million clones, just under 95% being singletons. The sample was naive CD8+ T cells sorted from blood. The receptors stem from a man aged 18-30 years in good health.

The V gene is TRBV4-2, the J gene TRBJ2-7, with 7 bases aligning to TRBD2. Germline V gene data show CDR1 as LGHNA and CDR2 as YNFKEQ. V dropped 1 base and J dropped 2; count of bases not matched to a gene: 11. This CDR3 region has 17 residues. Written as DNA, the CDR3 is TGTGCCAGCAGCCAAGTTGGTGCGGGGGTTCCCGCCTACGAGCAGTACTTC. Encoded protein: CASSQVGAGVPAYEQYF.

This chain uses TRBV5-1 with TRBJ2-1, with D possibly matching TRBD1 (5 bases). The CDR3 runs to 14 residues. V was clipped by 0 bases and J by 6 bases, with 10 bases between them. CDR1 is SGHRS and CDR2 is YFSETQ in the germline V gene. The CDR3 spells CASSLESGFNEQFF. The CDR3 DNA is TGCGCCAGCAGCTTGGAGTCAGGGTTCAATGAGCAGTTCTTC.

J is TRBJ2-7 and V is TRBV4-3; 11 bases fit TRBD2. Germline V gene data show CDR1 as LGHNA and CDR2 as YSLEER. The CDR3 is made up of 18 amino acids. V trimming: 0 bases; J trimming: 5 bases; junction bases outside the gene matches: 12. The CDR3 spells CASSQDHTLELAGDEQYF. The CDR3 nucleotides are TGCGCCAGCAGCCAAGATCATACCCTAGAACTAGCGGGGGACGAGCAGTACTTC.

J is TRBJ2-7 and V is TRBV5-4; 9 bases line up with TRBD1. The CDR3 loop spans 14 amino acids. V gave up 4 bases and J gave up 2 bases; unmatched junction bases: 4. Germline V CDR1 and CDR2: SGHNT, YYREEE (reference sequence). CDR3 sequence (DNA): TGTGCCAGCAGCCCCGGGACAGGGCCCTACGAGCAGTACTTC. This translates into CASSPGTGPYEQYF. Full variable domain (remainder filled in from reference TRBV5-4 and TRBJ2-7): ETGVTQSPTHLIKTRGQQVTLRCSSQSGHNTVSWYQQALGQGPQFIFQYYREEENGRGNFPPRFSGLQFPNYSSELNVNALELDDSALYLCASSPGTGPYEQYFGPGTRLTVT.

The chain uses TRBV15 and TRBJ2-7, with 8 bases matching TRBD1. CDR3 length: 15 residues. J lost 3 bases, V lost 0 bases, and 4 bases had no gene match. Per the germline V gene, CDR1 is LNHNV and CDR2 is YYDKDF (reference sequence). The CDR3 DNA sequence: TGTGCCACCAGCAGAGATCAGGGGGCGAACTACGAGCAGTACTTC. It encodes CATSRDQGANYEQYF.

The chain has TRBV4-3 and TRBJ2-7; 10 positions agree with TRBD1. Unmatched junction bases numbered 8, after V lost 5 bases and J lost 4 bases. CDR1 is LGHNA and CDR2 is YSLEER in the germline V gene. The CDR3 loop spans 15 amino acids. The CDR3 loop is CASSAGTGDWYEQYF. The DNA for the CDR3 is TGCGCCAGCAGCGCCGGGACAGGGGATTGGTACGAGCAGTACTTC.

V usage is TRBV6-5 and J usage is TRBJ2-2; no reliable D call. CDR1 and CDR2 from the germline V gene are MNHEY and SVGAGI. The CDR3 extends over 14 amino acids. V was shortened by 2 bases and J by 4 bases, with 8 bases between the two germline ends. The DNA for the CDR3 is TGTGCCAGCAGTTACGTGGGTTCCACCGGGGAGCTGTTTTTT. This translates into CASSYVGSTGELFF.

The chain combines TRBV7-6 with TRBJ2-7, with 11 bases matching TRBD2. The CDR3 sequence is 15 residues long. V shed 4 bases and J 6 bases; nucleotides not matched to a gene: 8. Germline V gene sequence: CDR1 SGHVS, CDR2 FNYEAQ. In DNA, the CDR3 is TGTGCCAGCAGCTCCAGCGGCCTAGCGGGGGGCGAGCAGTACTTC. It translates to CASSSSGLAGGEQYF.

The CDR3 is CASSSRAPARETQYF. Here the CDR3 DNA reads TGTGCCAGCAGCTCAAGGGCCCCAGCGAGAGAGACCCAGTACTTC. The genes are TRBV13 and TRBJ2-5; D is ambiguous. The CDR3 runs 15 residues. V was cut by 4 bases and J by 4 bases, with 16 bases left in between. Germline lookup yields CDR1 PRHDT and CDR2 FYEKMQ (reference sequence). The full variable domain, in which reference TRBV13 and TRBJ2-5 provide the parts outside the CDR3, is AAGVIQSPRHLIKEKRETATLKCYPIPRHDTVYWYQQGPGQDPQFLISFYEKMQSDKGSIPDRFSAQQFSDYHSELNMSSLELGDSALYFCASSSRAPARETQYFGPGTRLLVL.

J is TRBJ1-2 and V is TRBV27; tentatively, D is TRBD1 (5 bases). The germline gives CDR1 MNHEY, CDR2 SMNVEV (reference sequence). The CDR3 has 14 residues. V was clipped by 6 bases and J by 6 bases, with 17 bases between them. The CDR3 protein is CASRRGDAANGYTF. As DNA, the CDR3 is TGTGCCAGCAGGCGAGGGGACGCAGCGAATGGCTACACCTTC.

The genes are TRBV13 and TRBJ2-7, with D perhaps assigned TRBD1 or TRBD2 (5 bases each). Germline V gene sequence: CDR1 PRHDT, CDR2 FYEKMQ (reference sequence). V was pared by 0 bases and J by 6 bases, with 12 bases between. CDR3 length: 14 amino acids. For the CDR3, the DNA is TGTGCCAGCAGCTTAGGGGGGGATCCCTCCGAGCAGTACTTC. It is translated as CASSLGGDPSEQYF.

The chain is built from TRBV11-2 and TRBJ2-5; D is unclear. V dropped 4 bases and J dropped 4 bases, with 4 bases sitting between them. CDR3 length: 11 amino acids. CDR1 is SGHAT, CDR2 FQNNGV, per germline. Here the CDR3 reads CASSYGETQYF. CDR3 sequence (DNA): TGTGCCAGCAGCTACGGAGAGACCCAGTACTTC.

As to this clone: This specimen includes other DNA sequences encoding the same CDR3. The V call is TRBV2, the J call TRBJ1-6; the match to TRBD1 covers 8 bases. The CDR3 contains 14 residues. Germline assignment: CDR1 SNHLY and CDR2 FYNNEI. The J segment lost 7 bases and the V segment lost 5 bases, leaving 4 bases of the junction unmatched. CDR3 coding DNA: TGTGCCAGCAGTTCAGGACAGGGAAATTCACCCCTCCACTTT. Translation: CASSSGQGNSPLHF.

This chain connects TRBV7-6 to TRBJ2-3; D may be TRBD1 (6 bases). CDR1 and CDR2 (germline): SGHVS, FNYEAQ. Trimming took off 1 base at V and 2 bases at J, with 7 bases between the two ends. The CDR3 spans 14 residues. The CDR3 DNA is TGTGCCAGCAGCTTAGGGGGGCACACAGATACGCAGTATTTT. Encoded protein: CASSLGGHTDTQYF.

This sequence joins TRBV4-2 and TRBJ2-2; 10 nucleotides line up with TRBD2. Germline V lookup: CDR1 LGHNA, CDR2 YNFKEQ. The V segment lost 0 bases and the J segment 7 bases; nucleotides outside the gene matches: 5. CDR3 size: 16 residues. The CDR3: CASSQENLAGVGELFF. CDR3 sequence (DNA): TGTGCCAGCAGCCAAGAAAACCTAGCGGGGGTCGGGGAGCTGTTTTTT.

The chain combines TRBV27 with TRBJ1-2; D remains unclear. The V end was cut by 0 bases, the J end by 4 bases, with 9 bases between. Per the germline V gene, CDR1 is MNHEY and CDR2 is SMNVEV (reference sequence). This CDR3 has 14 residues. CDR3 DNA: TGTGCCAGCAGTTTATCGGCAGACTTCTATGGCTACACCTTC. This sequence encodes CASSLSADFYGYTF.

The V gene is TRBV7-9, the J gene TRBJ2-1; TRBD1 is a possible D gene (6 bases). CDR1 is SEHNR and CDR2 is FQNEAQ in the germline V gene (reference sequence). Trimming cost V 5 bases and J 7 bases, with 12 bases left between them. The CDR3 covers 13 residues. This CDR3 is CASSLTGWNEQFF. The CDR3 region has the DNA TGTGCCAGCAGCCTTACAGGGTGGAATGAGCAGTTCTTC.

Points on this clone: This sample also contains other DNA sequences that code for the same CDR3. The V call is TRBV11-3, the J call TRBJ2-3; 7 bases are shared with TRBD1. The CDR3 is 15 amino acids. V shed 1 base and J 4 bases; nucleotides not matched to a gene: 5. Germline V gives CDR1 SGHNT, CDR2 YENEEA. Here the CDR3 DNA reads TGTGCCAGCAGCTTAGGGGCAGGGGGACCAGATACGCAGTATTTT. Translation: CASSLGAGGPDTQYF.

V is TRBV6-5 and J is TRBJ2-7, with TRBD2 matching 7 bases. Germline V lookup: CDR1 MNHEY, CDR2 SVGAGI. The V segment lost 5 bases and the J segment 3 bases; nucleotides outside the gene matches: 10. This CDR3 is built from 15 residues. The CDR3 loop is CASSQLGLEIYEQYF. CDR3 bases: TGTGCCAGCAGTCAGCTTGGACTAGAGATCTACGAGCAGTACTTC.

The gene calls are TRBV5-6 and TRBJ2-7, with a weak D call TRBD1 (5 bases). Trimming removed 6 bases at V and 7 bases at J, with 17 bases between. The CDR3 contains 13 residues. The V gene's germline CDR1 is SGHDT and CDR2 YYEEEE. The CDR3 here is CASNQVEGDEQYF. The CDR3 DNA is TGTGCCAGCAACCAGGTAGAAGGGGATGAGCAGTACTTC.

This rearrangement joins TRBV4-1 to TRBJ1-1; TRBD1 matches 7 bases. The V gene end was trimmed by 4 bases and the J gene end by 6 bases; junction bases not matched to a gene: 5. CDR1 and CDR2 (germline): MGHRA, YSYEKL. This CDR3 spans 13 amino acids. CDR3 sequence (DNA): TGCGCCAGCAGCCCAAGTGGGACAGCTGAAGCTTTCTTT. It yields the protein CASSPSGTAEAFF.

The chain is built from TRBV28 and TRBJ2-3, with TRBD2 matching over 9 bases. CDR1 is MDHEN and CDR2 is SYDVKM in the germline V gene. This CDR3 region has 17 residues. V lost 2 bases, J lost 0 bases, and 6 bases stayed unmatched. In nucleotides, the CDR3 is TGTGCCAGCAGTTTAGGTCTAGCGGGGCTTAGCACAGATACGCAGTATTTT. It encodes CASSLGLAGLSTDTQYF.

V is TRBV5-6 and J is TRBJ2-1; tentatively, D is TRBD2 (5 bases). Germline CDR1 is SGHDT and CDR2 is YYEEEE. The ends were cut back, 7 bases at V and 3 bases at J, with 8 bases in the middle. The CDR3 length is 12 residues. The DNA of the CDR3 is TGTGCCAGCCGACGGGACTACAATGAGCAGTTCTTC. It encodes CASRRDYNEQFF.

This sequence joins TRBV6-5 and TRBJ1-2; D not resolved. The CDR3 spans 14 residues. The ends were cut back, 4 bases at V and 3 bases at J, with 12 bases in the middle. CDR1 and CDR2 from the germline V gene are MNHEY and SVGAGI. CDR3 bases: TGTGCCAGCAGTTCGACGGCTGGGGACTATGGCTACACCTTC. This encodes CASSSTAGDYGYTF.

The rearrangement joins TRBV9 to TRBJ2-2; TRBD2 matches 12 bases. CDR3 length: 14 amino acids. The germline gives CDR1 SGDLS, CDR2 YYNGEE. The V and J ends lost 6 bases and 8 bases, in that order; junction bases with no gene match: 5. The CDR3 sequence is CASNPGLAGGELFF. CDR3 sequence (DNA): TGTGCCAGCAACCCCGGACTAGCGGGAGGGGAGCTGTTTTTT.

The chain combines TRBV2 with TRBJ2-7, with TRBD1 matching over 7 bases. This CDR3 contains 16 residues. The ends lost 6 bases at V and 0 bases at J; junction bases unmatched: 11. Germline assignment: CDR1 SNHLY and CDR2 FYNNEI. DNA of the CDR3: TGTGCCAGCAGCGAGCCCCGGACAGGTGCCTCCTACGAGCAGTACTTC. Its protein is CASSEPRTGASYEQYF.

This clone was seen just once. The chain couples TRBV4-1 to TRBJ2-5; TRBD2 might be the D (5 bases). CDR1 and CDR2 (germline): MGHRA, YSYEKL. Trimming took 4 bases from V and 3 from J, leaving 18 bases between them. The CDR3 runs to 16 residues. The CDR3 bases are TGCGCCAGCAGCCTTCCCCTGGGGAGCGGTGAAGAGACCCAGTACTTC. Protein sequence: CASSLPLGSGEETQYF.

The CDR3 is CASIDREDTQYF. CDR3 sequence (DNA): TGTGCCAGTATCGACAGGGAAGATACGCAGTATTTT. V usage is TRBV19 and J usage is TRBJ2-3, with 7 bases lining up with TRBD1. Per the germline V gene, CDR1 is LNHDA and CDR2 is SQIVND (reference sequence). CDR3 length: 12 amino acids. Trimming cost V 7 bases and J 5 bases; bases outside gene matches: 3. Complete variable domain (other parts from reference TRBV19 and TRBJ2-3): DGGITQSPKYLFRKEGQNVTLSCEQNLNHDAMYWYRQDPGQGLRLIYYSQIVNDFQKGDIAEGYSVSREKKESFPLTVTSAQKNPTAFYLCASIDREDTQYFGPGTRLTVL.

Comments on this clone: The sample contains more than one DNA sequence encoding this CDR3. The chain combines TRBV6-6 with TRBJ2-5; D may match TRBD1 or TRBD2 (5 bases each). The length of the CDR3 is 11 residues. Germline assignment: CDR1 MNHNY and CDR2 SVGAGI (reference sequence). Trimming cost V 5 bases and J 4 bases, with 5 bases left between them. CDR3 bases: TGTGCCAGCAGTGGGGGAGAGACCCAGTACTTC. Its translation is CASSGGETQYF.